This is a list of T cell receptor beta chains from one sample in a study of blood T cells in healthy people across ages. TCRdb used MiXCR to reprocess the 5' RACE reads, holding one entry per CDR3 protein. The data contain hundreds of thousands of distinct CDR3 sequences, around 40% of them singletons. Source material: blood. The receptors originated from a woman in her sixties in good health. CDR3s include the opening cysteine and the closing phenylalanine or tryptophan. Fields, in order: J gene, V gene, D gene, clone size, CDR3 protein, CDR3 DNA. The D gene is left open where the match is weak. Expanded clones get a size class; other rows say once, few or many, or leave the size out.

J gene: TRBJ2-3; V gene: TRBV4-3; D gene: -; clone size: -; CDR3 protein: CASSQGVRNTDTQYF; CDR3 DNA: TGCGCCAGCAGCCAAGGGGTCAGGAACACAGATACGCAGTATTTT
J gene: TRBJ1-1; V gene: TRBV10-3; D gene: TRBD1; clone size: few; CDR3 protein: CAISPTGHDTEAFF; CDR3 DNA: TGTGCCATCAGCCCGACAGGGCACGACACTGAAGCTTTCTTT
J gene: TRBJ2-1; V gene: TRBV20-1; D gene: -; clone size: -; CDR3 protein: CSAIPGLTYNEQFF; CDR3 DNA: TGCAGTGCTATTCCGGGGCTCACCTACAATGAGCAGTTCTTC
J gene: TRBJ2-1; V gene: TRBV18; D gene: TRBD2; clone size: -; CDR3 protein: CASSPRLAGDYNEQIF; CDR3 DNA: TGTGCCAGCTCACCCAGACTAGCGGGAGACTACAATGAGCAGATCTTC
J gene: TRBJ2-7; V gene: TRBV10-3; D gene: -; clone size: few; CDR3 protein: CAISESMDPYEQYF; CDR3 DNA: TGTGCCATCAGTGAGTCGATGGACCCCTACGAGCAGTACTTC
J gene: TRBJ2-4; V gene: TRBV4-3; D gene: -; clone size: few; CDR3 protein: CASSQDAIGNVQYF; CDR3 DNA: TGCGCCAGCAGCCAAGATGCGATTGGGAACGTTCAGTACTTC
J gene: TRBJ2-3; V gene: TRBV6-2/TRBV6-3; D gene: TRBD2; clone size: -; CDR3 protein: CASSYELAGGDTQYF; CDR3 DNA: TGTGCCAGCAGTTACGAACTAGCGGGAGGAGACACGCAGTATTTT
J gene: TRBJ2-7; V gene: TRBV19; D gene: -; clone size: -; CDR3 protein: CASKGQGSTYEQYF; CDR3 DNA: TGTGCCAGTAAGGGTCAGGGCAGCACCTACGAGCAGTACTTC
J gene: TRBJ2-1; V gene: TRBV20-1; D gene: TRBD2; clone size: -; CDR3 protein: CSAPVGGRALIDEQFF; CDR3 DNA: TGCAGTGCTCCTGTGGGCGGGAGGGCTTTAATTGATGAGCAGTTCTTC
J gene: TRBJ2-3; V gene: TRBV7-8; D gene: TRBD1; clone size: -; CDR3 protein: CASSTDTGGRLYF; CDR3 DNA: TGTGCCAGCAGCACGGATACAGGGGGCAGACTGTATTTT
J gene: TRBJ2-4; V gene: TRBV20-1; D gene: TRBD2; clone size: few; CDR3 protein: CSARKLAGGGGAKNIQYF; CDR3 DNA: TGCAGTGCTAGGAAACTAGCGGGAGGAGGGGGGGCCAAAAACATTCAGTACTTC
J gene: TRBJ2-3; V gene: TRBV20-1; D gene: TRBD2; clone size: -; CDR3 protein: CSATNLAGRTDTQYF; CDR3 DNA: TGCAGTGCTACTAACTTAGCGGGGAGAACAGATACGCAGTATTTT
J gene: TRBJ2-1; V gene: TRBV11-2; D gene: -; clone size: once; CDR3 protein: CASSLDLNNGQFF; CDR3 DNA: TGTGCCAGCAGCTTAGACCTTAACAATGGGCAGTTCTTC
J gene: TRBJ2-5; V gene: TRBV6-2/TRBV6-3; D gene: TRBD1; clone size: -; CDR3 protein: CASSGPTGGETQYF; CDR3 DNA: TGTGCCAGCAGTGGCCCGACAGGGGGGGAGACCCAGTACTTC
J gene: TRBJ2-5; V gene: TRBV9; D gene: TRBD1; clone size: -; CDR3 protein: CASSANRGEETQYF; CDR3 DNA: TGTGCCAGCAGCGCGAACAGGGGTGAGGAGACCCAGTACTTC
J gene: TRBJ2-1; V gene: TRBV30; D gene: -; clone size: few; CDR3 protein: CAWSVGGRGQQFF; CDR3 DNA: TGTGCCTGGAGTGTAGGAGGCAGGGGCCAGCAGTTCTTC
J gene: TRBJ2-5; V gene: TRBV20-1; D gene: -; clone size: few; CDR3 protein: CSAPSSLSETQYF; CDR3 DNA: TGCAGTGCGCCTTCCTCCTTGTCCGAGACCCAGTACTTC
J gene: TRBJ2-1; V gene: TRBV20-1; D gene: -; clone size: -; CDR3 protein: CSAPSSHNEQFF; CDR3 DNA: TGCAGTGCTCCCAGCTCCCACAATGAGCAGTTCTTC
J gene: TRBJ2-5; V gene: TRBV9; D gene: TRBD2; clone size: few; CDR3 protein: CASSGPTSGGSETQYF; CDR3 DNA: TGTGCCAGCAGCGGACCGACTAGCGGGGGGTCAGAGACCCAGTACTTC
J gene: TRBJ2-1; V gene: TRBV28; D gene: -; clone size: -; CDR3 protein: CASIQANEQLF; CDR3 DNA: TGTGCCAGCATCCAAGCTAATGAGCAGTTGTTC
J gene: TRBJ2-6; V gene: TRBV9; D gene: -; clone size: -; CDR3 protein: CASSVDRAGANVLTF; CDR3 DNA: TGTGCCAGCAGCGTAGATAGGGCTGGGGCCAACGTCCTGACTTTC
J gene: TRBJ1-1; V gene: TRBV12-3/TRBV12-4; D gene: -; clone size: -; CDR3 protein: CASSFSTGTEAFF; CDR3 DNA: TGTGCCAGCAGTTTTAGTACGGGCACTGAAGCTTTCTTT
J gene: TRBJ2-1; V gene: TRBV20-1; D gene: -; clone size: many; CDR3 protein: CSAPYNEQFF; CDR3 DNA: TGCAGTGCCCCTTACAATGAGCAGTTCTTC
J gene: TRBJ1-1; V gene: TRBV20-1; D gene: TRBD1; clone size: -; CDR3 protein: CSARERAGGMTNTEAFF; CDR3 DNA: TGCAGTGCTAGAGAGAGGGCAGGGGGCATGACCAACACTGAAGCTTTCTTT
J gene: TRBJ2-2; V gene: TRBV20-1; D gene: TRBD2; clone size: few; CDR3 protein: CSALPGGSTGELFF; CDR3 DNA: TGCAGTGCTCTCCCCGGGGGGAGCACCGGGGAGCTGTTTTTT
J gene: TRBJ2-3; V gene: TRBV20-1; D gene: TRBD2; clone size: once; CDR3 protein: CSARDSGRVNTDTQYF; CDR3 DNA: TGCAGTGCCCGCGATAGCGGGAGGGTTAACACAGATACGCAGTATTTT
J gene: TRBJ1-6; V gene: TRBV12-3/TRBV12-4; D gene: -; clone size: few; CDR3 protein: CASSGNWENSPLHF; CDR3 DNA: TGTGCCAGCAGTGGTAACTGGGAAAATTCACCCCTCCACTTT
J gene: TRBJ2-3; V gene: TRBV7-3; D gene: -; clone size: -; CDR3 protein: CASSLRGRISTDTQYF; CDR3 DNA: TGTGCCAGCAGCTTAAGGGGTCGAATAAGCACAGATACGCAGTATTTT
J gene: TRBJ2-5; V gene: TRBV10-3; D gene: -; clone size: -; CDR3 protein: CAISDTTTDPTQYF; CDR3 DNA: TGTGCCATCAGTGACACGACGACGGATCCGACCCAGTACTTC
J gene: TRBJ2-1; V gene: TRBV7-9; D gene: TRBD2; clone size: many; CDR3 protein: CASSPRLAVSNEQFF; CDR3 DNA: TGTGCCAGCAGCCCGCGACTAGCTGTGAGCAATGAGCAGTTCTTC
J gene: TRBJ1-1; V gene: TRBV7-2; D gene: TRBD1; clone size: few; CDR3 protein: CASSPRTGYTEAFF; CDR3 DNA: TGTGCCAGCAGCCCCAGGACAGGGTACACTGAAGCTTTCTTT
J gene: TRBJ2-3; V gene: TRBV2; D gene: -; clone size: -; CDR3 protein: CASRARDRASTDTQYF; CDR3 DNA: TGTGCCAGCAGGGCCCGGGACCGGGCTAGCACAGATACGCAGTATTTT
J gene: TRBJ2-1; V gene: TRBV11-2; D gene: TRBD1; clone size: -; CDR3 protein: CASSLEGTGVNGQFF; CDR3 DNA: TGTGCCAGCAGCTTAGAAGGGACAGGGGTTAATGGGCAGTTCTTC
J gene: TRBJ1-5; V gene: TRBV19; D gene: -; clone size: -; CDR3 protein: CASSIWEALSNQPQHF; CDR3 DNA: TGTGCCAGTAGTATTTGGGAGGCCCTTAGCAATCAGCCCCAGCATTTT
J gene: TRBJ1-6; V gene: TRBV7-9; D gene: TRBD1; clone size: -; CDR3 protein: CASSLRGQYNSPLHF; CDR3 DNA: TGTGCCAGCAGCTTAAGGGGACAGTATAATTCACCCCTCCACTTT
J gene: TRBJ2-3; V gene: TRBV27; D gene: TRBD2; clone size: once; CDR3 protein: CASRSGSSDMQYF; CDR3 DNA: TGTGCCAGCCGGAGCGGGAGTTCAGATATGCAGTATTTT
J gene: TRBJ2-6; V gene: TRBV5-1; D gene: TRBD1; clone size: few; CDR3 protein: CASSDGQANLGANVLTF; CDR3 DNA: TGCGCCAGCAGCGACGGACAGGCCAACCTTGGGGCCAACGTCCTGACTTTC
J gene: TRBJ2-7; V gene: TRBV21-1; D gene: -; clone size: -; CDR3 protein: CASSKEMGGYDEQYF; CDR3 DNA: TGTGCCAGCAGCAAAGAAATGGGGGGGTACGACGAGCAGTACTTC
J gene: TRBJ2-1; V gene: TRBV7-2; D gene: TRBD2; clone size: few; CDR3 protein: CASSQEGTSGRAEQFF; CDR3 DNA: TGTGCCAGCAGCCAAGAAGGGACTAGCGGGAGAGCTGAGCAGTTCTTC
J gene: TRBJ1-4; V gene: TRBV12-3/TRBV12-4; D gene: TRBD1; clone size: -; CDR3 protein: CASSLADRGEELFF; CDR3 DNA: TGTGCCAGCAGTTTAGCCGACAGGGGTGAAGAACTGTTTTTT
J gene: TRBJ1-1; V gene: TRBV7-2; D gene: TRBD1; clone size: -; CDR3 protein: CASSRDRAVNTEAFF; CDR3 DNA: TGTGCCAGCAGCCGGGACAGGGCCGTGAACACTGAAGCTTTCTTT
J gene: TRBJ1-2; V gene: TRBV6-5; D gene: -; clone size: few; CDR3 protein: CASSPGPHGYTF; CDR3 DNA: TGTGCCAGCAGTCCGGGACCCCACGGCTACACCTTC
J gene: TRBJ2-1; V gene: TRBV6-1; D gene: -; clone size: -; CDR3 protein: CASRPSRLALARDEQFF; CDR3 DNA: TGTGCCAGCAGGCCCTCCCGGCTAGCCCTCGCCCGGGATGAGCAGTTCTTC
J gene: TRBJ1-2; V gene: TRBV11-2; D gene: -; clone size: few; CDR3 protein: CASSSRDHIASGYTF; CDR3 DNA: TGTGCCAGCAGCTCCCGGGACCACATCGCCTCTGGCTACACCTTC
J gene: TRBJ1-2; V gene: TRBV9; D gene: TRBD1; clone size: -; CDR3 protein: CASSTRDRGWDYGYTF; CDR3 DNA: TGTGCCAGCAGCACGCGGGACAGGGGATGGGACTATGGCTACACCTTC
J gene: TRBJ2-4; V gene: TRBV20-1; D gene: TRBD1; clone size: few; CDR3 protein: CSARGTGLAKNIQYF; CDR3 DNA: TGCAGTGCTAGGGGGACAGGGCTAGCCAAAAACATTCAGTACTTC
J gene: TRBJ1-6; V gene: TRBV25-1; D gene: TRBD1; clone size: -; CDR3 protein: CASLGQGYSPLHF; CDR3 DNA: TGTGCCAGCCTAGGACAGGGTTATTCACCCCTCCACTTT
J gene: TRBJ2-7; V gene: TRBV18; D gene: -; clone size: -; CDR3 protein: CASSPPQGLIAYEQYF; CDR3 DNA: TGTGCCAGCTCACCACCACAAGGCCTAATTGCCTACGAGCAGTACTTC
J gene: TRBJ2-7; V gene: TRBV7-3; D gene: TRBD1; clone size: -; CDR3 protein: CASSLYGQGEYEQYF; CDR3 DNA: TGTGCCAGCAGCTTATACGGACAGGGGGAGTACGAGCAGTACTTC
J gene: TRBJ1-2; V gene: TRBV20-1; D gene: -; clone size: few; CDR3 protein: CSARSTGFSYGYTF; CDR3 DNA: TGCAGTGCTAGATCTACAGGGTTTTCCTATGGCTACACCTTC
J gene: TRBJ2-1; V gene: TRBV20-1; D gene: -; clone size: many; CDR3 protein: CSAREGLVSEQFF; CDR3 DNA: TGCAGTGCTAGGGAGGGTCTAGTTTCAGAGCAGTTCTTC
J gene: TRBJ1-1; V gene: TRBV29-1; D gene: -; clone size: -; CDR3 protein: CSTYRVVTEAFF; CDR3 DNA: TGCAGTACCTACAGGGTTGTCACTGAAGCTTTCTTT
J gene: TRBJ2-4; V gene: TRBV14; D gene: -; clone size: -; CDR3 protein: CASSQEVRGLAKNIQYF; CDR3 DNA: TGTGCCAGCAGCCAAGAGGTTAGGGGCCTAGCCAAAAACATTCAGTACTTC
J gene: TRBJ1-2; V gene: TRBV2; D gene: -; clone size: few; CDR3 protein: CASSDRGIDGYTF; CDR3 DNA: TGTGCCAGCAGTGACCGGGGGATTGATGGCTACACCTTC
J gene: TRBJ2-5; V gene: TRBV18; D gene: -; clone size: many; CDR3 protein: CASSTVSAGPEQYF; CDR3 DNA: TGTGCCAGCTCAACCGTATCGGCGGGTCCTGAGCAGTACTTC